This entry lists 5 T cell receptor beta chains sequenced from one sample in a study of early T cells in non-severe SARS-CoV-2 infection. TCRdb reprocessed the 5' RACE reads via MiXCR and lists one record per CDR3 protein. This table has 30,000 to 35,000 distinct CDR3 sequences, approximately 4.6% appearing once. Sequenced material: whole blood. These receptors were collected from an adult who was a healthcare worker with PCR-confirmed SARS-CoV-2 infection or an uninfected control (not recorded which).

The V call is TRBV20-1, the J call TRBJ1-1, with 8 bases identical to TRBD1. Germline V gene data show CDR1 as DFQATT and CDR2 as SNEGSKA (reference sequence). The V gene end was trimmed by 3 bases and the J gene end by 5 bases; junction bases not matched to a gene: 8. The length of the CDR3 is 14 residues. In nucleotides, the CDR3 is TGCAGTGCTAGCAGGACAGGGAAGGGAACTGAAGCTTTCTTT. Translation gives CSASRTGKGTEAFF.

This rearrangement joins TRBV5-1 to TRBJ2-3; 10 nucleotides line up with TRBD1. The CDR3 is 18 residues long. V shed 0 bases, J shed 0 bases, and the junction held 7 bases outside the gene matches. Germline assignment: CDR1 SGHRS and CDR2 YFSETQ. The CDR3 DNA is TGCGCCAGCAGCTTGGCCCTGACAGGGGGCTCTAGCACAGATACGCAGTATTTT. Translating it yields CASSLALTGGSSTDTQYF.

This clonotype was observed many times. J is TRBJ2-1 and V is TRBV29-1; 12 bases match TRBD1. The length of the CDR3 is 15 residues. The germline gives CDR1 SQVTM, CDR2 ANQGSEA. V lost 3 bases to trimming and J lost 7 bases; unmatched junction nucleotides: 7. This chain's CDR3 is CSVDNRDRGQNEQFF. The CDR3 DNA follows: TGCAGCGTTGATAACCGGGACAGGGGGCAAAATGAGCAGTTCTTC.

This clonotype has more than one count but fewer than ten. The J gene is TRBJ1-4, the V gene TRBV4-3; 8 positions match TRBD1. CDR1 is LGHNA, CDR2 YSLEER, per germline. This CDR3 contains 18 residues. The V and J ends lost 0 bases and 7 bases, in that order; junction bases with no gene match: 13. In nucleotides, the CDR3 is TGCGCCAGCAGCCAAGATTTGGGGACAGGAACTGGGGTTGAAAAACTGTTTTTT. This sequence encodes CASSQDLGTGTGVEKLFF.

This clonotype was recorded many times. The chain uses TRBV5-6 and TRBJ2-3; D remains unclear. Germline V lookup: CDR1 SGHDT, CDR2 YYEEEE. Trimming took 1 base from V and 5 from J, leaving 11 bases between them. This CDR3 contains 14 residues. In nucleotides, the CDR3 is TGTGCCAGCAGCTTGACAGTCCGAGGAGATACGCAGTATTTT. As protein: CASSLTVRGDTQYF.